This record covers a single T cell receptor (beta chain). What this receptor recognizes is not known. Base qualities were left out, and no much larger clone turns up one base away. Peripheral blood CD8+ and CD4+ T cells from healthy donors, Susac syndrome patients and multiple sclerosis patients were profiled by high-throughput TCR beta sequencing. Treatment-naive patients with stable or active relapsing-remitting disease fulfilling revised McDonald criteria were used as multiple sclerosis controls. Bulk CD8+ and CD4+ T cells were purified by magnetic negative isolation, while CD8+ TEMRA cells were enriched using FACS. Blood was drawn into EDTA tubes, processed within 24 hours, and PBMCs were isolated by density gradient centrifugation. PBMCs destined for TCR sequencing were cryopreserved in liquid nitrogen and later thawed in a 37 °C water bath. The sorted or isolated CD4+, CD8+ and CD8+ TEMRA cells reached a purity of at least 90%.

The data were taken from a study of CD8 T cells in Susac syndrome (dated by TCRdb to between 2017 and 2020). As for the study more broadly: Whether CD8+ T cell activation and differentiation in Susac syndrome was antigen driven was tested using repertoire sequencing. The clonality of the CD8+ T cell repertoire was compared across over 10 healthy donors, around 14 Susac syndrome patients and under 17 multiple sclerosis patients. Summary of the overall study and its limitations: The number of individuals in the TCR sequencing and HLA analysis was recognized as being relatively small.

The CDR3 holds 14 amino acids from the cysteine to the phenylalanine. Of all the DNA, just the CDR3 is kept, 42 bases in frame from base 1. V and J lose 3 bases and 4 bases, and a span of 15 bases separates them. The germline V gene (reference sequence) specifies GTSNPN as CDR1 and SVGIG as CDR2. RNA was extracted using the RNeasy kit, and about 0.45 to 1 microgram was reverse transcribed with random hexamers. The immunoSEQ multiplex PCR assay, covering 54 Vbeta and 13 Jbeta segments, was used to amplify TCR beta CDR3 regions. PCR amplification bias was corrected by using a synthetic template baseline for primer optimization and computational correction. The original pipeline was this. Reads were assigned to V, D and J genes according to IMGT and analyzed in immunoSEQ Analyzer, with only productive sequences retained. Clonality was calculated as one minus the Shannon entropy normalized by log2 of the number of productive unique sequences. For each patient and control, public and private clones were evaluated among the 100 most prevalent clones. A clone was defined as Susac-specific if it was absent from the healthy and MS cohorts, from 1052 published viral clones and from other ImmuneACCESS disease sequences. The public reads were reanalyzed by TCRdb: fastp trimming at Q25, MiXCR alignment, in-frame beta chains only. A single entry per CDR3 protein holds the most common genes and DNA from its merged rows. None of the V and J calls come from the authors' own analysis; TCRdb made them. The sample yields 250,000 to 300,000 distinct CDR3 sequences; around 84% were counted once. The ten most abundant clones make up over 0.09% of the sample.

The source is a human donor with multiple sclerosis. The sequence is built from TRBV30 and TRBJ1-1; the D gene is unclear. Sequenced: CD8+ T cells from PBMCs. The nucleotide sequence is given as TGTGCCTGGAGCCACAAGCCCCACAGCACTGAAGCTTTCTTT. Translation gives CAWSHKPHSTEAFF.